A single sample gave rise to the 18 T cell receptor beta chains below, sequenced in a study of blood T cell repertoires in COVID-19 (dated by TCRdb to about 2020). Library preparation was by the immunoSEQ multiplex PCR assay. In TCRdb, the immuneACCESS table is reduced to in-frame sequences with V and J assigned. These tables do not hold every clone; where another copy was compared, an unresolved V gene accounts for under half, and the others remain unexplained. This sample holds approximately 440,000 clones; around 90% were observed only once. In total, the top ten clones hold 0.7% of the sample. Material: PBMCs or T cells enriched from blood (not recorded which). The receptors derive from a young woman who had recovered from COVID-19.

CDR3: CASSQVQVLFF. The CDR3 nucleotides are TGCGCCAGCAGCCAAGTACAGGTACTGTTCTTC. The chain recombines TRBV4-1 with TRBJ2-1, with a tentative D call TRBD1 (5 bases). V was cut by 1 base and J by 15 bases, with 10 bases left in between. Germline assignment: CDR1 MGHRA and CDR2 YSYEKL. The CDR3 extends over 11 amino acids.

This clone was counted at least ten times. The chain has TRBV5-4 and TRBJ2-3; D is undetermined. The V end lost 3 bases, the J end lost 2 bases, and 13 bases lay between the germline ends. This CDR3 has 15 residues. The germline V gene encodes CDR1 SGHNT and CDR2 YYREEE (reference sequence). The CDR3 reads CASSSPNRDTDTQYF. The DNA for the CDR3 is TGTGCCAGCAGCTCCCCTAACCGTGACACAGATACGCAGTATTTT.

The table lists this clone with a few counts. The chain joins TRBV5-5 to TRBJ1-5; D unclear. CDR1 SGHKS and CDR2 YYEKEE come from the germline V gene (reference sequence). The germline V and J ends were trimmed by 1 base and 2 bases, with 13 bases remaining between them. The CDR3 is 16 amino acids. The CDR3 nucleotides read TGTGCCAGCAGCTTGAGAATAGACTTTGGCAATCAGCCCCAGCATTTT. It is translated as CASSLRIDFGNQPQHF.

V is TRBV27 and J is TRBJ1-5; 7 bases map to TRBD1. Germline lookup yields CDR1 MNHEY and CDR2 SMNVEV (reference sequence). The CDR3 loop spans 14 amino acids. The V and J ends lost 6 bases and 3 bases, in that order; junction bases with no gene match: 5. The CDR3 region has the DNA TGTGCCAGCAGCATGGGACAGATCAATCAGCCCCAGCATTTT. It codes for CASSMGQINQPQHF.

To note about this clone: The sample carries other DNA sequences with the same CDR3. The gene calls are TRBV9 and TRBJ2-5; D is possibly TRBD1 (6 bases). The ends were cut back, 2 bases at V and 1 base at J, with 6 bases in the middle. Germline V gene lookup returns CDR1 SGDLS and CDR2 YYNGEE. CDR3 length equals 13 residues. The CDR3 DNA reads TGTGCCAGCAGCGTGGACAGCCAAGAGACCCAGTACTTC. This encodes CASSVDSQETQYF.

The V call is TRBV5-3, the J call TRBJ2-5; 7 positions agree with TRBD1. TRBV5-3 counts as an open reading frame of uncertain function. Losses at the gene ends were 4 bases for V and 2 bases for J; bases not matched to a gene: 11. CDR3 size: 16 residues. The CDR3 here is CARSPRQGKTQETQYF. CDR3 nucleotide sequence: TGTGCCAGAAGCCCCCGACAGGGAAAAACGCAAGAGACCCAGTACTTC.

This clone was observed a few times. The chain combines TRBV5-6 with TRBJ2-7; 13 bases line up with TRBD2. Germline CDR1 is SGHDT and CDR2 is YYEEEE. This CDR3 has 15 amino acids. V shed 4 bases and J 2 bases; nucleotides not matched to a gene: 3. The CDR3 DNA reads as TGTGCCAGCAGCGTAGGACTAGCGGGGGCCTACGAGCAGTACTTC. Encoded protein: CASSVGLAGAYEQYF.

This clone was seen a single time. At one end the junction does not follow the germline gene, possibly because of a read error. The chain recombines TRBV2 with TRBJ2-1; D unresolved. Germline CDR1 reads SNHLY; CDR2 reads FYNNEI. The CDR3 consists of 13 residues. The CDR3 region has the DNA TGTGCCAGCCTGCCGGGTTCCTCCAATGAGCAGTTCTTC. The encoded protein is CASLPGSSNEQFF.

The CDR3 reads CASSPGTSTDTQYF. The CDR3, as DNA: TGCGCCAGCAGCCCAGGGACTAGCACAGATACGCAGTATTTT. The rearrangement joins TRBV4-1 to TRBJ2-3, with TRBD2 as a possible D gene (6 bases). This CDR3 is 14 amino acids long. Per germline, CDR1 MGHRA and CDR2 YSYEKL. V gave up 4 bases and J gave up 0 bases, with 8 bases separating them.

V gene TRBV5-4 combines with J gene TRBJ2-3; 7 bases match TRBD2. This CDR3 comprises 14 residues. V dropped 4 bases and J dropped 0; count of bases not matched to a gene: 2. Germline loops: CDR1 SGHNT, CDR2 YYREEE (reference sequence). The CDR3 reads CASSGGVSTDTQYF. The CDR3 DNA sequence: TGTGCCAGCAGCGGGGGGGTTAGCACAGATACGCAGTATTTT.

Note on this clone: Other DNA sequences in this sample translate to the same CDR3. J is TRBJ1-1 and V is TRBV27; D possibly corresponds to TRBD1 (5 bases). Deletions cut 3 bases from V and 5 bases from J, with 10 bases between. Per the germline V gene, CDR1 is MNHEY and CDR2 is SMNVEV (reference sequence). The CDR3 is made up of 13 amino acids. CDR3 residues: CASSFAGNTEAFF. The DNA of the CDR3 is TGTGCCAGCAGTTTTGCAGGGAATACTGAAGCTTTCTTT.

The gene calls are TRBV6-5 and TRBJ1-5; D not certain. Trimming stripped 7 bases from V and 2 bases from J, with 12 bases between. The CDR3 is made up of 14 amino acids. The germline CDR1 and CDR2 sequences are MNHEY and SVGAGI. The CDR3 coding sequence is TGTGCCAGCACCCTAACGTACGGCAATCAGCCCCAGCATTTT. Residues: CASTLTYGNQPQHF.

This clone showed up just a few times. The CDR3 spells CASSLATGTVFEQYF. The CDR3 DNA follows: TGTGCCAGCAGCTTAGCGACAGGGACGGTTTTCGAGCAGTACTTC. The V call is TRBV7-2, the J call TRBJ2-7; TRBD1 matches 7 bases. V dropped 0 bases and J dropped 6; count of bases not matched to a gene: 8. The CDR3 covers 15 residues. Germline CDR1 is SGHTA and CDR2 is FQGNSA. The whole variable domain, remainder taken from reference TRBV7-2 and TRBJ2-7, is GAGVSQSPSNKVTEKGKDVELRCDPISGHTALYWYRQSLGQGLEFLIYFQGNSAPDKSGLPSDRFSAERTGGSVSTLTIQRTQQEDSAVYLCASSLATGTVFEQYFGPGTRLTVT.

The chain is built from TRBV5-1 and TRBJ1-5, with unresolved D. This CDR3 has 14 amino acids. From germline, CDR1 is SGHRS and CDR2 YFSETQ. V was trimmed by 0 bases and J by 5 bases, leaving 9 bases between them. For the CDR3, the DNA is TGCGCCAGCAGCTTGGGTGGGCTCGATCAGCCCCAGCATTTT. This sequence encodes CASSLGGLDQPQHF.

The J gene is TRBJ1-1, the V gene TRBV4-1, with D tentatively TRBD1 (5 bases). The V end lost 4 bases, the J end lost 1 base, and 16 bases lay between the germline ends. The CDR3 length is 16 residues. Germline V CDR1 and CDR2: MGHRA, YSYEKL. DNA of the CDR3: TGCGCCAGCAGCCTTAGCGGCGGGGCCGGGAACACTGAAGCTTTCTTT. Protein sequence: CASSLSGGAGNTEAFF.

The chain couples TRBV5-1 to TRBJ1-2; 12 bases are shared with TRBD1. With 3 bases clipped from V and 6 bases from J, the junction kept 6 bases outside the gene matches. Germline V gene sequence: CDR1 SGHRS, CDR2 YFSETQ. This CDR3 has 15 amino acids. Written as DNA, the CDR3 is TGCGCCAGCAGCTCCGTGGGACAGGGGGCTGATGGCTACACCTTC. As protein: CASSSVGQGADGYTF.

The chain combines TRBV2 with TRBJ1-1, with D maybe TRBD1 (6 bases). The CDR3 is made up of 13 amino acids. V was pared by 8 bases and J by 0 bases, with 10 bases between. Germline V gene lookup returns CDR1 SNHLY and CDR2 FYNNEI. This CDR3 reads CASLAGVNTEAFF. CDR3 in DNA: TGTGCCAGCTTGGCAGGGGTGAACACTGAAGCTTTCTTT.

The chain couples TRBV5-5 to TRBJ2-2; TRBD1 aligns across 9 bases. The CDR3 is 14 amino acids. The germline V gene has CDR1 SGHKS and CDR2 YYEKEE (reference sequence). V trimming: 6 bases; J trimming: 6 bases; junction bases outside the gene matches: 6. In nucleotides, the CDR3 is TGTGCCAGCACTATAGACAGGGGGTCCGGGGAGCTGTTTTTT. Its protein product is CASTIDRGSGELFF.